Below are 19 T cell receptor beta chains sequenced from a single sample in a study of T cell responses to AZD1222 COVID-19 vaccine. The table came from immunoSEQ multiplex PCR; TCRdb's copy has only in-frame clones and leaves some out. Of about 72,000 clones in the sample, about nine tenths were seen once. The sequenced sample was peripheral blood, obtained on day 0 of AZD1222 vaccination. These receptors all stem from an adult in good health.

The chain recombines TRBV2 with TRBJ1-5, with 8 nucleotides matching TRBD1. From germline, CDR1 is SNHLY and CDR2 FYNNEI. J was trimmed by 4 bases and V by 4 bases; bases with no gene match: 6. CDR3 size: 15 residues. The CDR3 protein is CASSVGQGRNQPQHF. The CDR3 DNA is TGTGCCAGCAGTGTAGGACAGGGAAGGAATCAGCCCCAGCATTTT.

The chain's CDR3 is CASSYTGPGANVLTF. The CDR3 DNA follows: TGTGCCAGCAGTTATACAGGGCCTGGGGCCAACGTCCTGACTTTC. The chain carries TRBV6-5 and TRBJ2-6, with TRBD1 as a possible D gene (6 bases). The CDR3 covers 15 residues. V was cut by 3 bases and J by 2 bases, with 8 bases left in between. Germline assignment: CDR1 MNHEY and CDR2 SVGAGI.

This rearrangement joins TRBV28 to TRBJ2-1, with D hard to call. The germline V and J ends were trimmed by 2 bases and 10 bases, with 9 bases remaining between them. Germline loops: CDR1 MDHEN, CDR2 SYDVKM. CDR3 size: 12 residues. CDR3 DNA sequence: TGTGCCAGCAGTTTAACCCTATGGGAGCAGTTCTTC. Translating gives CASSLTLWEQFF.

This clone appeared a single time. The rearrangement links TRBV6-1 to TRBJ2-7; no clear D gene. CDR3 size: 11 residues. V dropped 2 bases and J dropped 2 bases, with 1 base sitting between them. Germline V CDR1 and CDR2: MNHNS, SASEGT. Here the CDR3 DNA reads TGTGCCAGCAGTGAACCCTACGAGCAGTACTTC. Protein: CASSEPYEQYF.

The V call is TRBV5-1, the J call TRBJ1-6; 8 bases fit TRBD1. This CDR3 region has 16 residues. Germline V gene sequence: CDR1 SGHRS, CDR2 YFSETQ. Trimming at V came to 4 bases and at J to 5 bases, leaving 8 bases not matched to a gene. The chain's CDR3 is CASSDSDRVHNSPLHF. CDR3 DNA sequence: TGCGCCAGCAGCGACTCGGACAGGGTCCATAATTCACCCCTCCACTTT.

This rearrangement joins TRBV11-2 to TRBJ2-1; D uncertain. CDR3 length equals 14 residues. Germline V gene sequence: CDR1 SGHAT, CDR2 FQNNGV. Trimming removed 5 bases at V and 6 bases at J, with 14 bases between. CDR3 sequence reads: CASSPWGRVNEQFF. The CDR3, as DNA: TGTGCCAGCAGCCCCTGGGGTAGGGTCAATGAGCAGTTCTTC.

The chain uses TRBV2 and TRBJ2-7, with 7 bases identical to TRBD1. V trimming: 9 bases; J trimming: 3 bases; junction bases outside the gene matches: 2. Germline values: CDR1 SNHLY, CDR2 FYNNEI. The CDR3 covers 11 residues. Written as DNA, the CDR3 is TGTGCCAGTCAGGGGGTCTACGAGCAGTACTTC. This sequence encodes CASQGVYEQYF.

This chain links TRBV5-1 with TRBJ2-1; D remains unclear. CDR1 and CDR2 from the germline V gene are SGHRS and YFSETQ. This CDR3 region has 11 residues. The ends were cut back, 0 bases at V and 10 bases at J, with 5 bases in the middle. CDR3 nucleotide sequence: TGCGCCAGCAGCTTGGCTTTCGAGCAGTTCTTC. Protein sequence: CASSLAFEQFF.

This chain joins TRBV7-9 and TRBJ1-4, with 9 bases matching TRBD1. CDR3 length: 17 residues. The J segment lost 5 bases and the V segment lost 4 bases, leaving 11 bases of the junction unmatched. Germline lookup yields CDR1 SEHNR and CDR2 FQNEAQ (reference sequence). CDR3 nucleotides: TGTGCCAGCAGCTCGACACTCACCGGGACAGGGAATGAAAAACTGTTTTTT. Translated: CASSSTLTGTGNEKLFF.

The genes are TRBV11-3 and TRBJ1-1; tentative D call: TRBD1 (5 bases). The CDR3 length is 12 residues. Trimming removed 5 bases at V and 5 bases at J, with 9 bases between. The germline gives CDR1 SGHNT, CDR2 YENEEA. The DNA of the CDR3 is TGTGCCAGCAGCAAGGGACGGACTGAAGCTTTCTTT. This encodes CASSKGRTEAFF.

V gene TRBV5-6 combines with J gene TRBJ2-7; 7 bases are shared with TRBD1. Germline V CDR1 and CDR2: SGHDT, YYEEEE. V lost 4 bases and J lost 6; bases outside the gene matches: 4. The CDR3 extends over 12 amino acids. CDR3 region: CASSLTGVEQYF. In DNA form, the CDR3 reads TGTGCCAGCAGCCTTACAGGGGTCGAGCAGTACTTC.

This chain connects TRBV5-1 to TRBJ2-5; D ambiguous. The CDR3 consists of 15 residues. CDR1 and CDR2 (germline): SGHRS, YFSETQ. V was trimmed by 1 base and J by 2 bases, leaving 12 bases between them. In DNA form, the CDR3 reads TGCGCCAGCAGCTTGTTTTTTTCGAGTCAAGAGACCCAGTACTTC. It encodes CASSLFFSSQETQYF.

V gene TRBV28 combines with J gene TRBJ2-7, with D possibly matching TRBD2 (5 bases). The CDR3 has 15 amino acids. In germline, CDR1 is MDHEN, CDR2 SYDVKM. V was trimmed by 4 bases and J by 3 bases, leaving 16 bases between them. The CDR3 DNA is TGTGCCAGCAGTTCCCCTGGGGAGCCCGACTACGAGCAGTACTTC. It translates to CASSSPGEPDYEQYF.

The V gene is TRBV3-1 (or the pseudogene TRBV3-2), the J gene TRBJ2-2; the D gene is possibly TRBD1 (5 bases). V was pared by 3 bases and J by 3 bases, with 11 bases between. CDR3 length: 15 residues. Germline V gene sequence: CDR1 LGHDT, CDR2 YNNKEL (reference sequence). The CDR3: CASSQAGKDTGELFF. The CDR3 bases are TGTGCCAGCAGCCAGGCAGGGAAGGACACCGGGGAGCTGTTTTTT.

V is TRBV19 and J is TRBJ2-6; D remains ambiguous. Looked up from germline, CDR1 is LNHDA and CDR2 is SQIVND (reference sequence). The V gene lost 5 bases and the J gene lost 3 bases, with 8 bases spanning the gap. This CDR3 comprises 14 residues. CDR3 bases: TGTGCCAGTAGTCTAGGGATTGGGGCCAACGTCCTGACTTTC. Its protein product is CASSLGIGANVLTF.

The chain combines TRBV5-8 with TRBJ1-3; no firm D call. CDR3 size: 16 residues. Germline assignment: CDR1 SGHTS and CDR2 YDEGEE. V was cut by 4 bases and J by 0 bases, with 14 bases left in between. The CDR3 coding sequence is TGTGCCAGCAGCCCGAAAGGACTGAGCTCTGGAAACACCATATATTTT. This gives the protein CASSPKGLSSGNTIYF.

The CDR3 region has the DNA TGTGCCAGCAGTGAGAGGGGGGGGACAGGGGCCTTGCCGTCACCCCTCCACTTT. The encoded protein is CASSERGGTGALPSPLHF. The chain recombines TRBV2 with TRBJ1-6; 10 bases match TRBD1. Germline V CDR1 and CDR2: SNHLY, FYNNEI. The CDR3 is 18 residues long. The V and J ends lost 3 bases and 10 bases, in that order; junction bases with no gene match: 15.

The rearrangement joins TRBV5-6 to TRBJ1-3; D remains ambiguous. The CDR3 contains 13 residues. Germline V gene lookup returns CDR1 SGHDT and CDR2 YYEEEE. The V end was cut by 0 bases, the J end by 1 base, with 2 bases between. The CDR3 here is CASSLASGNTIYF. The CDR3 DNA follows: TGTGCCAGCAGCTTGGCGTCTGGAAACACCATATATTTT.

The V and J genes are TRBV3-1 (or the pseudogene TRBV3-2) and TRBJ1-2, with D hard to call. The CDR3 is 14 residues long. Trimming took 0 bases from V and 7 from J, leaving 12 bases between them. CDR1 is LGHDT, CDR2 YNNKEL, per germline (reference sequence). Here the CDR3 reads CASSQDERVRGYTF. The DNA of the CDR3 is TGTGCCAGCAGCCAAGATGAAAGGGTACGTGGCTACACCTTC.